What follows are 27 T cell receptor beta chains derived from one specimen sequenced in a study of beta chain features in type 1 diabetes. Study results and caveats: All four CD4+ subsets from Type 1 diabetes patients carried moderately but significantly shorter TCRB CDR3s.

The entirety of the isolated RNA underwent reverse transcription, so expressed TCRB transcripts were sequenced. Using immunoSEQ multiplex PCR, the repertoire was profiled, and TCRdb retains in-frame clones only, with some absent. This sample yields about 180,000 clones, of which over 6% are seen a single time; approximately 0.5% belongs to the top ten. No cognate antigen is known for these TCRs. The sequenced sample was central memory CD4+ T cells from blood. The receptors come from a man between 18 and 35 years old with type 1 diabetes.

There are a few counts of this clone. This chain joins TRBV2 and TRBJ2-7, with D maybe TRBD1 (7 bases). The germline gives CDR1 SNHLY, CDR2 FYNNEI. V lost 2 bases to trimming and J lost 4 bases, with 15 bases between them. The CDR3 loop spans 15 amino acids. As DNA, the CDR3 is TGTGCCAGCAGTGAACCTCAGGGGGGATTATACGAGCAGTACTTC. Translating it yields CASSEPQGGLYEQYF.

The chain uses TRBV4-1 and TRBJ2-2; D perhaps matches TRBD2 (5 bases). V was cut by 1 base and J by 0 bases, with 15 bases left in between. This CDR3 comprises 18 residues. Germline CDR1 reads MGHRA; CDR2 reads YSYEKL. The CDR3 region is CASSQVPMGVANTGELFF. CDR3 sequence (DNA): TGCGCCAGCAGCCAAGTTCCTATGGGAGTTGCGAACACCGGGGAGCTGTTTTTT.

In this sample, this clone turned up a few times. The chain joins TRBV5-4 to TRBJ2-3; 12 bases agree with TRBD2. CDR3 size: 16 residues. The germline gives CDR1 SGHNT, CDR2 YYREEE (reference sequence). V shed 2 bases, J shed 6 bases, and the junction held 7 bases outside the gene matches. CDR3 DNA sequence: TGTGCCAGCAGCTTCCGACTAGCGGGAGAGGAGGATACGCAGTATTTT. Residues: CASSFRLAGEEDTQYF.

CDR3 amino acids: CASSFPRGYGYTF. The CDR3 coding sequence is TGTGCCAGCAGCTTTCCACGGGGATATGGCTACACCTTC. The chain carries TRBV5-6 and TRBJ1-2; no reliable D call. The CDR3 contains 13 residues. Trimming cost V 2 bases and J 5 bases, with 10 bases left between them. Germline CDR1 is SGHDT and CDR2 is YYEEEE.

V and J are TRBV28 and TRBJ2-1; 7 nucleotides agree with TRBD2. The germline gives CDR1 MDHEN, CDR2 SYDVKM. V gave up 6 bases and J gave up 6 bases; unmatched junction bases: 11. The CDR3 totals 15 residues. For the CDR3, the DNA is TGTGCCAGCAGGACAAGGCGGGGGATGGTCAATGAGCAGTTCTTC. Residues: CASRTRRGMVNEQFF.

This clone came up a few times. This sequence joins TRBV7-2 and TRBJ2-5; no clear D gene. V was clipped by 2 bases and J by 5 bases, with 6 bases between them. The CDR3 runs to 12 residues. Germline V gene lookup returns CDR1 SGHTA and CDR2 FQGNSA. The DNA of the CDR3 is TGTGCCAGCAGCTTACAGGTTGAGACCCAGTACTTC. Residues: CASSLQVETQYF.

The sample holds a few counts of this clone. The chain recombines TRBV30 with TRBJ2-2; 9 bases are shared with TRBD1. This CDR3 contains 14 residues. V shed 4 bases, J shed 2 bases, and the junction held 2 bases outside the gene matches. CDR1 GTSNPN and CDR2 SVGIG come from the germline V gene (reference sequence). CDR3 nucleotides: TGTGCCTGGAACAGGGGGCGAAACACCGGGGAGCTGTTTTTT. Its translation: CAWNRGRNTGELFF.

This rearrangement joins TRBV7-9 to TRBJ1-1; possibly TRBD1 for D (6 bases). Per germline, CDR1 SEHNR and CDR2 FQNEAQ (reference sequence). V was pared by 9 bases and J by 2 bases, with 16 bases between. CDR3 length equals 14 residues. The CDR3 nucleotides read TGTGCCAGTCACAGGGCGGCAAGCAACACTGAAGCTTTCTTT. Its translation: CASHRAASNTEAFF.

V and J are TRBV16 and TRBJ1-1; D unresolved. This CDR3 is 13 amino acids long. Germline V gives CDR1 KGHSY, CDR2 FQNENV. Trimming cost V 5 bases and J 0 bases, with 7 bases left between them. The CDR3 here is CASSFQVNTEAFF. DNA for the CDR3: TGTGCCAGCAGCTTCCAGGTGAACACTGAAGCTTTCTTT.

This clone appeared a few times. The V call is TRBV9, the J call TRBJ1-2; D remains ambiguous. In germline, CDR1 is SGDLS, CDR2 YYNGEE. The CDR3 totals 15 residues. Trimming left V 0 bases short and J 0 bases short, with 9 bases between. The DNA of the CDR3 is TGTGCCAGCAGCGTAGGGGCTGGTCCTAACTATGGCTACACCTTC. Translated, it gives CASSVGAGPNYGYTF. Full variable domain (missing parts from reference TRBV9 and TRBJ1-2): DSGVTQTPKHLITATGQRVTLRCSPRSGDLSVYWYQQSLDQGLQFLIQYYNGEERAKGNILERFSAQQFPDLHSELNLSSLELGDSALYFCASSVGAGPNYGYTFGSGTRLTVV.

This clone showed up just a few times. The genes are TRBV2 and TRBJ2-3, with 10 nucleotides matching TRBD2. The ends lost 4 bases at V and 5 bases at J; junction bases unmatched: 6. Germline CDR1 is SNHLY and CDR2 is FYNNEI. The CDR3 totals 15 residues. The CDR3 bases are TGTGCCAGCAGTGCTTTAGCGGGAGGTGGAGATACGCAGTATTTT. Its translation is CASSALAGGGDTQYF.

This clone was observed a few times. The chain has TRBV29-1 and TRBJ2-7, with a tentative D call TRBD1 (6 bases). Trimming removed 4 bases from V and 3 bases from J, with 10 bases in between. This CDR3 has 12 amino acids. Germline V gene lookup returns CDR1 SQVTM and CDR2 ANQGSEA. The CDR3, as DNA: TGCAGCGTTGCGGAACAGGGCTACGAGCAGTACTTC. Translating it yields CSVAEQGYEQYF.

The V and J genes are TRBV18 and TRBJ2-5; D call uncertain. Trimming shortened V by 5 bases and J by 3 bases, and 13 bases separated the two germline ends. CDR3 length: 14 amino acids. Germline-derived CDR1 and CDR2 are KGHSH and LQKENI. The CDR3 sequence: CASSSSALEETQYF. CDR3 nucleotides: TGTGCCAGCTCATCGTCAGCCCTAGAAGAGACCCAGTACTTC.

The gene calls are TRBV27 and TRBJ1-1, with D tentatively TRBD1 (5 bases). V lost 6 bases, J lost 3 bases, and 14 bases lay in between. The CDR3 runs 14 residues. Looked up from germline, CDR1 is MNHEY and CDR2 is SMNVEV (reference sequence). This CDR3 reads CASRPGGTDTEAFF. CDR3 nucleotide sequence: TGTGCCAGCAGGCCGGGCGGGACTGACACTGAAGCTTTCTTT.

The V gene is TRBV28, the J gene TRBJ1-1, with TRBD1 identical over 9 bases. The V and J ends lost 6 bases and 1 base, in that order; junction bases with no gene match: 6. CDR3 length: 15 residues. Germline assignment: CDR1 MDHEN and CDR2 SYDVKM. CDR3 sequence: CASRALDRGNTEAFF. CDR3 in DNA: TGTGCCAGCAGAGCCCTGGACAGGGGGAACACTGAAGCTTTCTTT.

This clone was detected only a few times. The V call is TRBV21-1, the J call TRBJ2-7; TRBD1, the D gene given by the table, was not confirmed from the DNA. TRBV21-1 counts as a pseudogene. The CDR3 consists of 16 residues. The CDR3 nucleotides read TGTGCCAGCAGCAAGCCCGCAGGGTCCCGTGCCTACGAGCAGTACTTC. This sequence encodes CASSKPAGSRAYEQYF.

In this sample, this clone turned up many times. The chain employs TRBV4-3 and TRBJ2-5, with D possibly being TRBD2 (7 bases). Germline V gene lookup returns CDR1 LGHNA and CDR2 YSLEER. Trimming removed 4 bases at V and 5 bases at J, with 14 bases between. The CDR3 is 14 amino acids. CDR3 sequence (DNA): TGCGCCAGCAGCCCAAGGGGGGGCCCGGAGACCCAGTACTTC. This gives the protein CASSPRGGPETQYF.

Only a few counts were recorded for this clone. The chain recombines TRBV2 with TRBJ2-6; D gene ambiguous. V lost 4 bases and J 4 bases, leaving 8 bases between the germline ends. The germline V gene encodes CDR1 SNHLY and CDR2 FYNNEI. This CDR3 contains 14 residues. CDR3 bases: TGTGCCAGCAGTGGGGCCTTGGGGGCCAACGTCCTGACTTTC. Translating it yields CASSGALGANVLTF.

V and J are TRBV21-1 and TRBJ2-2; the DNA was not used to check the table's D call, TRBD2. TRBV21-1 is termed a pseudogene. The CDR3 is 16 amino acids. CDR3 nucleotides: TGTGCCAGCAGCAATGTAGTGAGCAGACTCACCGGGGAGCTGTTTTTT. Its translation: CASSNVVSRLTGELFF.

In its sample, this clone was seen a few times. The V gene is TRBV2, the J gene TRBJ2-1; TRBD1 might be the D (5 bases). The length of the CDR3 is 13 residues. Trimming left V 3 bases short and J 8 bases short, with 11 bases between. CDR1 is SNHLY and CDR2 is FYNNEI in the germline V gene. Here the CDR3 reads CASSEAPRDEQFF. The CDR3 region has the DNA TGTGCCAGCAGTGAGGCTCCCAGGGATGAGCAGTTCTTC.

This chain links TRBV2 with TRBJ1-5; 12 bases align to TRBD1. The germline gives CDR1 SNHLY, CDR2 FYNNEI. The CDR3 is 15 amino acids. V was clipped by 6 bases and J by 6 bases; unmatched bases: 6. CDR3 in amino acids: CASRAGQGAGQPQHF. CDR3 in DNA: TGTGCCAGCAGGGCGGGACAGGGGGCAGGTCAGCCCCAGCATTTT.

The chain employs TRBV5-1 and TRBJ2-3, with 11 bases that match TRBD2. The length of the CDR3 is 16 residues. V shed 4 bases and J 2 bases; nucleotides not matched to a gene: 6. Germline V gene lookup returns CDR1 SGHRS and CDR2 YFSETQ. In DNA, the CDR3 is TGCGCCAGCAGCGAGTTAGCGGGAGGGAACACAGATACGCAGTATTTT. Translation: CASSELAGGNTDTQYF.

This clone was seen at least ten times. The chain employs TRBV29-1 and TRBJ2-2; D perhaps matches TRBD2 (6 bases). This CDR3 is 14 amino acids long. V lost 3 bases, J lost 1 base, and 9 bases lay in between. Looked up from germline, CDR1 is SQVTM and CDR2 is ANQGSEA. CDR3 region: CSVEAGGNTGELFF. In nucleotides, the CDR3 is TGCAGCGTTGAGGCCGGGGGGAACACCGGGGAGCTGTTTTTT.

This clone was found a few times. The chain couples TRBV5-6 to TRBJ1-5; D gene ambiguous. The CDR3 is made up of 12 amino acids. Trimming took 4 bases from V and 8 from J, leaving 10 bases between them. Germline loops: CDR1 SGHDT, CDR2 YYEEEE. This chain's CDR3 is CASSKLPEPQHF. The CDR3 nucleotides read TGTGCCAGCAGCAAACTCCCCGAGCCCCAGCATTTT.

The genes are TRBV14 and TRBJ2-7; D may be TRBD1 (6 bases). Germline-derived CDR1 and CDR2 are SGHDN and FVKESK. V gave up 4 bases and J gave up 6 bases, with 16 bases separating them. The CDR3 runs to 14 residues. The CDR3 coding sequence is TGTGCCAGCAGCCTACAGGGTTCCAGATTCGAGCAGTACTTC. This gives the protein CASSLQGSRFEQYF.

This clone has just a few counts. The chain links TRBV5-4 to TRBJ2-1; 12 bases map to TRBD2. The CDR3 spans 17 residues. Trimming took 4 bases from V and 9 from J; bases not matched to a gene: 14. Germline CDR1 is SGHNT and CDR2 is YYREEE (reference sequence). Written as DNA, the CDR3 is TGTGCCAGCAGCCGACTAGCGGGAGATCTTAGATTGGGTGAGCAGTTCTTC. Amino acids: CASSRLAGDLRLGEQFF.

In this sample, this clone turned up a few times. V gene TRBV28 combines with J gene TRBJ2-7; D is perhaps TRBD2 (6 bases). In germline, CDR1 is MDHEN, CDR2 SYDVKM. The CDR3 contains 14 residues. V dropped 6 bases and J dropped 4 bases, with 16 bases sitting between them. The CDR3: CASRLSGTLYEQYF. As DNA, the CDR3 is TGTGCCAGCAGGCTATCAGGGACTCTTTACGAGCAGTACTTC.